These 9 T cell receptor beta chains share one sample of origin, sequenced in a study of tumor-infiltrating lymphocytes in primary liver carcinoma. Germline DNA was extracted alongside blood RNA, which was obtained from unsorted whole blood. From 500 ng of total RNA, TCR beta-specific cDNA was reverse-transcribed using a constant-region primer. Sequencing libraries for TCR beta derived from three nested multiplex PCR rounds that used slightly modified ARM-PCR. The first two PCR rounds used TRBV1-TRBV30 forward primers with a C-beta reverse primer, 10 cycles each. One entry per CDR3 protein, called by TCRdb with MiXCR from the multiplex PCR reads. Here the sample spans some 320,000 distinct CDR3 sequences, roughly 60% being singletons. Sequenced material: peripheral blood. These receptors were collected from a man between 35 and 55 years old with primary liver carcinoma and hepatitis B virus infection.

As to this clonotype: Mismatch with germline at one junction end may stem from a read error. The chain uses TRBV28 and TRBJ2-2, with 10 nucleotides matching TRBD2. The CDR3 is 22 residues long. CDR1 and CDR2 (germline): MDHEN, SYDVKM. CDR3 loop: CAISSTHRQGTSGRGDAGELFF. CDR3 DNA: TGTGCCATCAGTTCTACACACCGACAGGGGACAAGCGGGAGGGGGGACGCCGGGGAGCTGTTTTTT.

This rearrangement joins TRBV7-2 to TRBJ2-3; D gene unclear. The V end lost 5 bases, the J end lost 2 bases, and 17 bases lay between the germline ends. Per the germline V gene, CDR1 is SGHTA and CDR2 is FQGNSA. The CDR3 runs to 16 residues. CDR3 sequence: CASSPYRSRITDTQYF. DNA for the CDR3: TGTGCCAGCAGCCCGTACCGGTCTCGTATCACAGATACGCAGTATTTT. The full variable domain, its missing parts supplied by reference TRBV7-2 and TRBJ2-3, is GAGVSQSPSNKVTEKGKDVELRCDPISGHTALYWYRQSLGQGLEFLIYFQGNSAPDKSGLPSDRFSAERTGGSVSTLTIQRTQQEDSAVYLCASSPYRSRITDTQYFGPGTRLTVL.

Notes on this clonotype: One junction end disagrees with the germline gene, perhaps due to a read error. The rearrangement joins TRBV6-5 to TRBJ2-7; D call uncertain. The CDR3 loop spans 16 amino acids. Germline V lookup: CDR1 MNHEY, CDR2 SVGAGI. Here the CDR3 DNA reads TGTGCCAACAGTTACTCTTTAGTGCGGAATTCTGACGAGCAGTACTTC. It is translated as CANSYSLVRNSDEQYF.

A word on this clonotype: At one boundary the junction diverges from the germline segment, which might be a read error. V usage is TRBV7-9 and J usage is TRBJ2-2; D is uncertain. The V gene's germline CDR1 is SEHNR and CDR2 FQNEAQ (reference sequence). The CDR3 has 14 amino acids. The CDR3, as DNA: TGTGTCAGCAGCTTCTCGACGAACACCGGGGAGCTGTTTTTT. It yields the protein CVSSFSTNTGELFF.

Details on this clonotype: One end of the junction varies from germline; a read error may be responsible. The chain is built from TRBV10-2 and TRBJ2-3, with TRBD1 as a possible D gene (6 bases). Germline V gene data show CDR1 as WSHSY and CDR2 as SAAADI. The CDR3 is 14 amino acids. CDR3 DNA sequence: TGCGCCAGCAGATTCGCACAGGGCACAGATATGCAGTATTTT. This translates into CASRFAQGTDMQYF.

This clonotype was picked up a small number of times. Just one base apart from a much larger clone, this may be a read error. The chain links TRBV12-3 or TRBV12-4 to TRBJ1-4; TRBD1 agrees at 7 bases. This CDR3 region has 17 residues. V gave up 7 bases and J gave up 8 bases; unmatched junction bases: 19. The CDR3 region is CASIPGGGSLGSEKLFF. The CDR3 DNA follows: TGTGCCAGCATCCCGGGAGGGGGCTCTCTCGGTAGCGAAAAACTGTTTTTT.

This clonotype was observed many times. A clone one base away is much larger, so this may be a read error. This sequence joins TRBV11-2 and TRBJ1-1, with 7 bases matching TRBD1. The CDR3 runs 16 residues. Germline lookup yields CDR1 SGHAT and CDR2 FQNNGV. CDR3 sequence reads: CASSPNRGRLNTEALF. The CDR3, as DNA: TGTGCCAGCAGCCCTAACAGGGGACGACTGAACACTGAAGCTCTCTTT. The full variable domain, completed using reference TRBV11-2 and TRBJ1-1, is EAGVAQSPRYKIIEKRQSVAFWCNPISGHATLYWYQQILGQGPKLLIQFQNNGVVDDSQLPKDRFSAERLKGVDSTLKIQPAKLEDSAVYLCASSPNRGRLNTEALFGQGTRLTVV.

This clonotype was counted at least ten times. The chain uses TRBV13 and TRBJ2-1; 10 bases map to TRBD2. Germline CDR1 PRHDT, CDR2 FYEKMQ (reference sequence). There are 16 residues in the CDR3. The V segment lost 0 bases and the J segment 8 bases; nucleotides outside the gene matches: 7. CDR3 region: CASSLGREAGGHEQFF. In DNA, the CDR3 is TGTGCCAGCAGCTTAGGGAGGGAAGCGGGAGGGCATGAGCAGTTCTTC.

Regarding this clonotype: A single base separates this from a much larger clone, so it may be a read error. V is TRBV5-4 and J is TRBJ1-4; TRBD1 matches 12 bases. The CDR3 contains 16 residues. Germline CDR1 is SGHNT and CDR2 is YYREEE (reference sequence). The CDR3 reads CASSPSGGTGGEKLLF. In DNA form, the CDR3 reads TGTGCCAGCAGCCCAAGCGGTGGGACAGGGGGCGAAAAACTGCTTTTT.